The rows below give T cell receptor beta chains drawn from one sample of a study of T cells in Graves' hyperthyroidism and ophthalmopathy. TCRdb called the multiplex PCR reads again in MiXCR, with one record for every CDR3 protein. The sample holds some 300,000 distinct CDR3 sequences, about 14% seen once. Sequencing used blood. The receptors were sampled from a woman aged 25-40 years with Graves' hyperthyroidism that later progressed to Graves' ophthalmopathy. Each CDR3 is given with its conserved first and last residue. D genes are given only for firm matches. Rows may omit the clone size; those that give it use once, few, many or a size class.

>TRBJ1-5|TRBV4-3|few|-
TGCGCCAGCAGCCAAGATCTAGCAGGGAACCAGCCCCAGCATTTT
CASSQDLAGNQPQHF
>TRBJ2-7|TRBV11-2|medium-sized|-
TGTGCCAGCAGCTTAGAACAGGGCTACGAGCAGTACTTC
CASSLEQGYEQYF
>TRBJ2-3|TRBV12-3/TRBV12-4|many|TRBD2
TGTGCCAGCAGTGCGGGACTAGCGGGGTCTAGCACAGATACGCAGTATTTT
CASSAGLAGSSTDTQYF
>TRBJ1-2|TRBV6-1|many|-
TGTGCCAGCTCTACTGTCTATGGCTACACCTTC
CASSTVYGYTF
>TRBJ1-1|TRBV12-5|few|-
TGTGCTAGTGGTTTTGATAACACTGAAGCTTTCTTT
CASGFDNTEAFF
>TRBJ1-5|TRBV7-7|many|-
TGTGCTAGCAGCTTAGCGCTAAGGCCAGGGTATTTCACGTATGGGAATCAGCCCCAGCATTTT
CASSLALRPGYFTYGNQPQHF
>TRBJ1-5|TRBV19|many|TRBD1
TGTGCCAGTAGTGCCCGGGACAGTAACAATCAGCCCCAGCATTTT
CASSARDSNNQPQHF
>TRBJ2-2|TRBV27|many|-
TGTGCCAGCAGTTCAAGTTCAACCGGGGAGCTGTTTTTT
CASSSSSTGELFF
>TRBJ1-5|TRBV27|many|TRBD1
TGTGCCAGCAGTTTCGGGACAGGGGGACAGCCCCAGCATTTT
CASSFGTGGQPQHF
>TRBJ2-7|TRBV14|-|TRBD2
TGTGCCAGCAGCCAAGGAATTCTAGCGGGGGGTACCTACGAGCAGTACTTC
CASSQGILAGGTYEQYF
>TRBJ2-2|TRBV4-3|many|-
TGCGCCAGCAGCCACGGGTTTGGACGGGAGCTGTTTTTT
CASSHGFGRELFF
>TRBJ2-5|TRBV5-5|-|-
TGTGCCAGCAGCGAACTCCTGACGGATCAAGAGACCCAGTACTTC
CASSELLTDQETQYF
>TRBJ1-1|TRBV30|many|-
TGTGCCTGGGGCGGGACGGCCAACACTGAAGCTTTCTTT
CAWGGTANTEAFF
>TRBJ2-7|TRBV7-9|many|-
TGTGCCAGCAGCTTAGCGCGAGGGGACCTCTACTACGAGCAGTACTTC
CASSLARGDLYYEQYF
>TRBJ1-1|TRBV3-1|many|-
TGTGCCAGCAGTATCAGCCAGTTTGAAGCTTTCTTT
CASSISQFEAFF
>TRBJ2-2|TRBV20-1|many|-
TGCAGTGCTCCGTGGACCGGGGAGCTGTTTTTT
CSAPWTGELFF
>TRBJ1-1|TRBV7-9|many|-
TGTGCCAGCAGCTTCTTACGGGGAGCTTTCTTT
CASSFLRGAFF
>TRBJ1-2|TRBV18|many|TRBD1
TGTGCCAGCTCACCCGACAGGGACAGCTATGGCTACACCTTC
CASSPDRDSYGYTF
>TRBJ2-5|TRBV14|few|-
TGTGCCAGCAGCCAAGTCGCCCACGTCGGGGCCCAGTACTTC
CASSQVAHVGAQYF
>TRBJ2-1|TRBV4-1|many|-
TGCGCCAGCAGCCCCCCAAACACTAGGGCCAATGAGCAGTTCTTC
CASSPPNTRANEQFF
>TRBJ2-3|TRBV6-1|-|TRBD2
TGTGCCAGCAGTGCTCGCTGGACTAGCGGGGGGACTAGCACAGATACGCAGTATTTT
CASSARWTSGGTSTDTQYF
>TRBJ2-7|TRBV6-5|many|-
TGTGCCAGCAGTTACCAGGGGTCGGCCTACGAGCAGTACTTC
CASSYQGSAYEQYF
>TRBJ1-1|TRBV4-3|few|-
TGCGCCAGCAGCCAAGACGGGAACAGGGATATTACTGAAGCTTTCTTT
CASSQDGNRDITEAFF
>TRBJ2-3|TRBV30|many|-
TGTGCCTGGAGCGACCTAAAGCGGTTGACAGATACGCAGTATTTT
CAWSDLKRLTDTQYF
>TRBJ2-1|TRBV7-2|many|TRBD1
TGTGCCAGCCGACTCAAGGACAGGGCTAATGAGCAGTTCTTC
CASRLKDRANEQFF
>TRBJ2-7|TRBV7-8|many|-
TGTGCCAGCAGCTTAGCTCGCTGGGCACCCTACGAGCAGTACTTC
CASSLARWAPYEQYF
>TRBJ2-7|TRBV7-2|many|TRBD1
TGTGCCAGCAGTCTTGAACCCGGGACAGGGTCCTACGAGCAGTACTTC
CASSLEPGTGSYEQYF
>TRBJ2-7|TRBV27|many|-
TGTGCCAGCAGTTGGGGGGTTGCCTACGAGCAGTACTTC
CASSWGVAYEQYF
>TRBJ1-5|TRBV6-1|many|-
TGTGCCAGCAGCCTCAGGGACTTTCCGACGTTGTGGCCCCAGCATTTT
CASSLRDFPTLWPQHF
>TRBJ2-3|TRBV27|many|TRBD1
TGTGCCAGCAGTCTTTCGTCCCGGGACAGGGGAAGGTTAGCAGATACGCAGTATTTT
CASSLSSRDRGRLADTQYF
>TRBJ2-7|TRBV28|many|-
TGTGCCAGCAGTTTAGCCGGGGGAAGCTACGAGCAGTACTTC
CASSLAGGSYEQYF
>TRBJ1-1|TRBV9|many|-
TGTGCCAGCAGCGGGACGGCCCTCATGAACACTGAAGCTTTCTTT
CASSGTALMNTEAFF
>TRBJ1-2|TRBV7-2|many|-
TGTGCCAGCAGCCCGAGGGTGGGGAACTATGGCTACACCTTC
CASSPRVGNYGYTF
>TRBJ2-5|TRBV20-1|many|-
TGCAGTGCTAGAGGGGGGGTGGAGACCCAGTACTTC
CSARGGVETQYF
>TRBJ2-5|TRBV27|many|TRBD2
TGTGCCAGCAGTTTAGCGGGAGGGCTTTGGACCCAGTACTTC
CASSLAGGLWTQYF
>TRBJ2-5|TRBV7-2|many|TRBD2
TGTGCCAGCAGCTTAAGAGGGACTAGCGGGAGAGAGTCGCAAGAGACCCAGTACTTC
CASSLRGTSGRESQETQYF
>TRBJ2-2|TRBV7-2|many|TRBD2
TGTGCCAGCAGCCGTAGAAGCGGGAGTGACGGGGAGCTGTTTTTT
CASSRRSGSDGELFF
>TRBJ2-3|TRBV20-1|many|TRBD2
TGCAGTGTACCGCCGGGACTAGCGATCCGCACAGATACGCAGTATTTT
CSVPPGLAIRTDTQYF
>TRBJ1-5|TRBV6-6|-|-
TGTGCCAGCAGTTACGCTCAGGGCGGGCAGCCCCAGCATTTT
CASSYAQGGQPQHF
>TRBJ2-1|TRBV6-2/TRBV6-3|-|TRBD2
TGTGCCAGCAGACGGACTAGCGGGAGGTCTAGCTCCTACAATGAGCAGTTCTTC
CASRRTSGRSSSYNEQFF
>TRBJ2-2|TRBV3-1|many|-
TGTGCCACCCAGGAGGGGATCACCGGGGAGCTGTTTTTT
CATQEGITGELFF
>TRBJ2-3|TRBV28|many|-
TGTGCCAGCAGTTTAAGGCGGGCCGGCACAGATACGCAGTATTTT
CASSLRRAGTDTQYF
>TRBJ2-1|TRBV7-9|once|TRBD1
TGTGCCAGCAGCTTAGGGGACAGGGTGGAGTTCTTC
CASSLGDRVEFF
>TRBJ2-7|TRBV4-3|few|-
TGCGCCAGCAGCCAAGAAACAGGCACCTACGAGCAGTACTTC
CASSQETGTYEQYF
>TRBJ2-7|TRBV12-3/TRBV12-4|many|-
TGTGCCAGCAGTACCTTATACGAGCAGTACTTC
CASSTLYEQYF
>TRBJ2-5|TRBV7-7|few|TRBD2
TGTGCTAGCAGCCGGTTGGGAGGGCAAGAGACCCAGTACTTC
CASSRLGGQETQYF
>TRBJ2-5|TRBV11-3|few|TRBD1
TGTGCCAGCAGCGCGACCGGGACAGGGGGAGAGACCCAGTACTTC
CASSATGTGGETQYF
>TRBJ2-4|TRBV29-1|-|TRBD2
TGCAGCGTAGATTCCGGGACTAGCGGGAGTCTGGACAAAAACATTCAGTACTTC
CSVDSGTSGSLDKNIQYF
>TRBJ2-7|TRBV7-9|many|-
TGTGCCAGCAGCTTAGTGGGGAAGGCGAGGGTAGAGCGACCCTACGAGCAGTACTTC
CASSLVGKARVERPYEQYF
>TRBJ1-1|TRBV9|many|-
TGTGCCAGCAGCGTAGATAGTATGAACACTGAAGCTTTCTTT
CASSVDSMNTEAFF
>TRBJ2-5|TRBV2|many|-
TGTGCCAGGCTCCGGGACGGTCAAGAGACCCAGTACTTC
CARLRDGQETQYF
>TRBJ2-2|TRBV7-2|many|-
TGTGCCAGCAGCTTAGTAGCTGTATCCGGGGAGCTGTTTTTT
CASSLVAVSGELFF